Detailed here is one T cell receptor beta chain. Its antigen is unknown. The study reverse transcribed the entire isolated RNA, so it sequenced expressed TCRB transcripts. TCRdb's table, derived via immunoSEQ multiplex PCR, lists solely in-frame clones and lacks some. The sample includes some 270,000 clones, roughly 11% of them seen just once. CDR1 is LNHDA and CDR2 is SQIVND in the germline V gene (reference sequence). The CDR3 totals 15 residues. Trimming took 8 bases from V and 1 from J; bases not matched to a gene: 10. The record originates from a study of beta chain features in type 1 diabetes. Study-wide results and limits: All four CD4+ subsets of Type 1 diabetes patients contained TCRB CDR3s that were moderately but significantly shorter.

This chain links TRBV19 with TRBJ2-7; 8 bases fit TRBD1. The source is a man younger than 45 with type 1 diabetes. The specimen was naive CD4+ T cells from blood. The CDR3: CASSSGTGQSYEQYF. The CDR3 DNA is TGTGCCAGTTCGTCAGGGACAGGACAGTCCTACGAGCAGTACTTC.